This T cell receptor beta chain was sequenced in a study of post-analysis software for immune sequencing data. TCR beta cDNA libraries included unique molecular identifiers. MiXCR, run by TCRdb on the PCR reads, gives a single entry per CDR3 protein. This table holds 450,000 to 650,000 distinct CDR3 sequences, roughly 47% found once. The CDR3 spans 17 residues. The V gene's germline CDR1 is MGHRA and CDR2 YSYEKL. With respect to this clonotype: As yet, its antigen is unknown. The junction shows a germline mismatch at one end, possibly a read error.

General study results and limits: F measure showed strong co-clustering of same-batch samples. Patients carried 5 or 6 TRBV segments more frequently than controls did, and TRBV5-6, TRBV5-1 and TRBV20-1 were among them.

This TCR came from a girl aged 10 to 17 with multiple sclerosis. The rearrangement links TRBV4-1 to TRBJ2-3; 9 nucleotides match TRBD2. Sample: blood. CDR3 sequence (DNA): TGCGCCAGCAGCCAAGATGGGACTAGCCTCCGCACGGATACGCAGTATTTT. This translates into CASSQDGTSLRTDTQYF.